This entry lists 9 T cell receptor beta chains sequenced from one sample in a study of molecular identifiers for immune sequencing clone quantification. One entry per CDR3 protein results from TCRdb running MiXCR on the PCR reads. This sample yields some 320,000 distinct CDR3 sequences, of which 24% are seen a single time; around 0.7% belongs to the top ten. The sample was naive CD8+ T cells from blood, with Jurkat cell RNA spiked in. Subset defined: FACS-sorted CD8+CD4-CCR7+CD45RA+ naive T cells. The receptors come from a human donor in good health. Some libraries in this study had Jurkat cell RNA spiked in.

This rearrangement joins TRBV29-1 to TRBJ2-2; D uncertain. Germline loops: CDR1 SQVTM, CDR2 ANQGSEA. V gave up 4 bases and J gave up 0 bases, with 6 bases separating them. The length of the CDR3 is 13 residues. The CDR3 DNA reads TGCAGCGTTGCGGGCCCGAACACCGGGGAGCTGTTTTTT. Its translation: CSVAGPNTGELFF.

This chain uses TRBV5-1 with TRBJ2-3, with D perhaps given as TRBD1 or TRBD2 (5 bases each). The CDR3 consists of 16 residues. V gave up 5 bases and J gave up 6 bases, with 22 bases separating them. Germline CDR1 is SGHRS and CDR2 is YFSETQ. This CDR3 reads CASSSDEGPEQDTQYF. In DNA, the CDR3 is TGCGCCAGCAGTTCGGACGAGGGGCCCGAACAGGATACGCAGTATTTT.

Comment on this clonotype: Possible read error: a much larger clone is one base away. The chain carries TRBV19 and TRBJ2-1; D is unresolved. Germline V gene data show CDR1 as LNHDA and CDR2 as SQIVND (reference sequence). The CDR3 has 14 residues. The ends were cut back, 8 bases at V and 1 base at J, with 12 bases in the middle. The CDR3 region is CASRDNPSYNEQFF. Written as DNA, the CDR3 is TGTGCCAGTCGCGACAACCCTTCCTACAATGAGCAGTTCTTC.

This CDR3 is CASSAPGHTASYEQYF. The DNA of the CDR3 is TGCGCCAGCAGCGCCCCGGGACACACCGCCTCCTACGAGCAGTACTTC. The chain combines TRBV5-1 with TRBJ2-7; D is perhaps TRBD1 (6 bases). V lost 4 bases to trimming and J lost 0 bases, with 17 bases between them. Germline CDR1 reads SGHRS; CDR2 reads YFSETQ. This CDR3 comprises 16 residues.

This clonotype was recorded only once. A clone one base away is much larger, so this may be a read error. CDR3 DNA sequence: TGCAGTACTAGCCTCGGCAGGAATAGCAATCAGCCCCAGCATTTT. This translates into CSTSLGRNSNQPQHF. The chain recombines TRBV20-1 with TRBJ1-5; no firm D call. The CDR3 totals 15 residues. Per germline, CDR1 DFQATT and CDR2 SNEGSKA (reference sequence).

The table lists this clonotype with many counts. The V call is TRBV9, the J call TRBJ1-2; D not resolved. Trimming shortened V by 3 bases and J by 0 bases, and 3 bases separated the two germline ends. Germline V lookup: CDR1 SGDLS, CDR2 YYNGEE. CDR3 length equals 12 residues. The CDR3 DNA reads TGTGCCAGCAGCGGTGCTAACTATGGCTACACCTTC. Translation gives CASSGANYGYTF.

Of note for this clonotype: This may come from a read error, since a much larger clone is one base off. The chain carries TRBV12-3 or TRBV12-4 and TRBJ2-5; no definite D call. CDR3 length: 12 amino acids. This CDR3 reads CASSFNFPTLYF. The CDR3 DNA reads TGTGCCAGCAGTTTTAACTTTCCGACCCTGTACTTC.

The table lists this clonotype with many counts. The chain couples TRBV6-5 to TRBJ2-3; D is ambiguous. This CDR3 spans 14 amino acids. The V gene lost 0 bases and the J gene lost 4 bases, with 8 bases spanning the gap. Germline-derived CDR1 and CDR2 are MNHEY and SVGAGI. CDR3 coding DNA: TGTGCCAGCAGTTACTCCCACAGATCAGATACGCAGTATTTT. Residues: CASSYSHRSDTQYF.

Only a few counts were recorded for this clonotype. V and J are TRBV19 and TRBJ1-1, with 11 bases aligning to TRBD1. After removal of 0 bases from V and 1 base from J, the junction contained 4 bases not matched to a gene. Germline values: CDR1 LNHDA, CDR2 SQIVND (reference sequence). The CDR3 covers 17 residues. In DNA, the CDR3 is TGTGCCAGTAGTATAGAGGACAGGGGGCCGGCGAACACTGAAGCTTTCTTT. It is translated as CASSIEDRGPANTEAFF.